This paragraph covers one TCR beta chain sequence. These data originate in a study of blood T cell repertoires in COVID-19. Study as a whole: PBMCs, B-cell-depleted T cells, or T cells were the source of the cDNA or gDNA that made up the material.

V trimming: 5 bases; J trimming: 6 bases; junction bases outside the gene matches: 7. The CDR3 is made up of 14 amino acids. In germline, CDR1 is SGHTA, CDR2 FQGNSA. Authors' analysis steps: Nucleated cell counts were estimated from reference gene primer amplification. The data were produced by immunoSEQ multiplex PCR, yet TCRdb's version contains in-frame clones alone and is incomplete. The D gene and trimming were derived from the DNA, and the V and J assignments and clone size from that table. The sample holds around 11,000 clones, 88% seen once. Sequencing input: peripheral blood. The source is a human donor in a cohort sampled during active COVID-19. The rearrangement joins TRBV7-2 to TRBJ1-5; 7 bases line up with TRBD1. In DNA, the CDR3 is TGTGCCAGCAGCCTACAGGGGCAGGGTCAGCCCCAGCATTTT. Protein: CASSLQGQGQPQHF.